The 6 T cell receptor beta chains below were found in one sample sequenced in a study of blood T cell repertoires in COVID-19. The table came from immunoSEQ multiplex PCR; TCRdb's copy has only in-frame clones and leaves some out. The sample holds approximately 260,000 clones, roughly 85% seen once. Sequenced material: peripheral blood. These receptors all come from a man in his sixties who had recovered from COVID-19.

The chain recombines TRBV18 with TRBJ2-2; the D is unclear. V was pared by 1 base and J by 2 bases, with 5 bases between. The CDR3 sequence is 14 residues long. Germline V gene data show CDR1 as KGHSH and CDR2 as LQKENI. DNA of the CDR3: TGTGCCAGCTCACCACGGCATAACACCGGGGAGCTGTTTTTT. Translating gives CASSPRHNTGELFF.

The chain combines TRBV18 with TRBJ2-6, with D unclear. The CDR3 runs to 14 residues. Germline V CDR1 and CDR2: KGHSH, LQKENI. Trimming shortened V by 6 bases and J by 0 bases, and 6 bases separated the two germline ends. The CDR3 DNA follows: TGTGCCAGCTCTCCCTTCTCTGGGGCCAACGTCCTGACTTTC. Residues: CASSPFSGANVLTF.

This clone showed up just once. J is TRBJ1-2 and V is TRBV6-4, with TRBD1 as a possible D gene (6 bases). The CDR3 has 17 amino acids. Trimming removed 6 bases at V and 4 bases at J, with 24 bases between. Germline-derived CDR1 and CDR2 are MRHNA and SNTAGT. The CDR3 DNA reads TGTGCCAGCAGGCACAGGGAAACTCCGACTGAAGTCTATGGCTACACCTTC. This sequence encodes CASRHRETPTEVYGYTF.

The chain uses TRBV2 and TRBJ2-1, with 11 bases lining up with TRBD2. The length of the CDR3 is 16 residues. The ends lost 3 bases at V and 4 bases at J; junction bases unmatched: 5. The V gene's germline CDR1 is SNHLY and CDR2 FYNNEI. CDR3 nucleotides: TGTGCCAGCAGTGAGGCCGGGACTAGCGGATACAATGAGCAGTTCTTC. This translates into CASSEAGTSGYNEQFF.

This chain joins TRBV4-1 and TRBJ2-7; TRBD2 matches 8 bases. Germline CDR1 is MGHRA and CDR2 is YSYEKL. After removal of 0 bases from V and 4 bases from J, the junction contained 5 bases not matched to a gene. The CDR3 totals 15 residues. CDR3 in DNA: TGCGCCAGCAGCCAAGATCCGGGGGGGCTGTACGAGCAGTACTTC. Translation: CASSQDPGGLYEQYF.

The chain combines TRBV6-5 with TRBJ2-7; 14 nucleotides line up with TRBD2. CDR3 length: 15 residues. CDR1 and CDR2 from the germline V gene are MNHEY and SVGAGI. After removal of 5 bases from V and 3 bases from J, the junction contained 3 bases not matched to a gene. This CDR3 is CASSIGTSGGYEQYF. Written as DNA, the CDR3 is TGTGCCAGCAGTATTGGGACTAGCGGGGGCTACGAGCAGTACTTC.